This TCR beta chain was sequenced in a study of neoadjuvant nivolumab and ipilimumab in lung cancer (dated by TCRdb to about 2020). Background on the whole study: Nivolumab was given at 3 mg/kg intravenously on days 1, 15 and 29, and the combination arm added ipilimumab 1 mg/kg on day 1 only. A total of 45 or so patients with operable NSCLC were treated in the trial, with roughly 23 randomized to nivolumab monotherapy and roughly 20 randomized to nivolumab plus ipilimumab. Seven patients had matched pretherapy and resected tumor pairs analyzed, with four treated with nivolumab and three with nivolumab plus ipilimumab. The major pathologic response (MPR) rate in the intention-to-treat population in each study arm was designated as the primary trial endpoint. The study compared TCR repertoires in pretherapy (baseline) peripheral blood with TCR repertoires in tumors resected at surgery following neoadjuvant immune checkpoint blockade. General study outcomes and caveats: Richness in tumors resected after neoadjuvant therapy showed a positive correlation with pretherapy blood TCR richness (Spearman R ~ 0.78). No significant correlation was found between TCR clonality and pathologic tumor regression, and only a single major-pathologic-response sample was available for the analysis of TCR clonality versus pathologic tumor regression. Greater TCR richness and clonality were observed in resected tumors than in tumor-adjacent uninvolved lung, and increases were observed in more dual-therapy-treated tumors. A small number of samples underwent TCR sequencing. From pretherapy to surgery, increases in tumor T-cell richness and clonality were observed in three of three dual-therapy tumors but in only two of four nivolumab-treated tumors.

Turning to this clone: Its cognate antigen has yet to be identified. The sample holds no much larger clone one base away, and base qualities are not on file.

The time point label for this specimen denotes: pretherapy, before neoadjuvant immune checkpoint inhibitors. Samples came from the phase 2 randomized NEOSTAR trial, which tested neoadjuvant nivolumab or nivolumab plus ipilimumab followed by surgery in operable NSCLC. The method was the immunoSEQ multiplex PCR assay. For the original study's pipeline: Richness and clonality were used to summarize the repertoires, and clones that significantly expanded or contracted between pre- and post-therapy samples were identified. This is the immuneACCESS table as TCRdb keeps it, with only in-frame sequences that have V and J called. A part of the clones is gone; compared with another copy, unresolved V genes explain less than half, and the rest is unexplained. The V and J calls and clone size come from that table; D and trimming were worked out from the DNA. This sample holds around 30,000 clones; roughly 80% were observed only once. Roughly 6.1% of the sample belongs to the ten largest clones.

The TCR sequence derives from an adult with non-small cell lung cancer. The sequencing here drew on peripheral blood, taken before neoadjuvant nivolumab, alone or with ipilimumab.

The sequenced DNA is TGTGCCAGCAGTGCAACCGGGACTAGCAACAATGAGCAGTTCTTC. This encodes CASSATGTSNNEQFF. The rearrangement combines TRBV6-4 with TRBJ2-1; 9 of the junction bases match TRBD2. The germline V gene sets CDR1 to MRHNA and CDR2 to SNTAGT. Measured from the cysteine to the phenylalanine, the CDR3 is 15 residues long. Left in the record is the CDR3 DNA by itself, 45 bases read in frame from the first base. The junction shows trimming of 4 bases on V and 5 bases on J, and the gene matches do not reach 6 bases of it.